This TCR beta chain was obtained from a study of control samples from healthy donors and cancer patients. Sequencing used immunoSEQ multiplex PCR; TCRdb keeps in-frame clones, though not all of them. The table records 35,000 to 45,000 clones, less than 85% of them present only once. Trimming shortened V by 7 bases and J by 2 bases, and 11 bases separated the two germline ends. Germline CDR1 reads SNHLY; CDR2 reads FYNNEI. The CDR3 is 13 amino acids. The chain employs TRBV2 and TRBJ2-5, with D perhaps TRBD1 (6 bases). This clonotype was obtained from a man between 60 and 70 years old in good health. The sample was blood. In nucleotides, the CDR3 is TGTGCCAGCACCCGCGGACAGCAAGAGACCCAGTACTTC. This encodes CASTRGQQETQYF.